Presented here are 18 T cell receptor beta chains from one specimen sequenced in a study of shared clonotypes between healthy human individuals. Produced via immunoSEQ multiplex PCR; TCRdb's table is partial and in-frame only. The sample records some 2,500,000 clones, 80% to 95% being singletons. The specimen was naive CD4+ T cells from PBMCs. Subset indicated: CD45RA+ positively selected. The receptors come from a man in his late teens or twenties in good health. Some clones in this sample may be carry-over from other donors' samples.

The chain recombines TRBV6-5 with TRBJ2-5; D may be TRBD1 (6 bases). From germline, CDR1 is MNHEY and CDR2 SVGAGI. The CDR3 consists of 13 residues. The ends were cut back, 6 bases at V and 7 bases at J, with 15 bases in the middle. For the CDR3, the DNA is TGTGCCAGCAGCCAACCAGGGGTGGTGACCCAGTACTTC. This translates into CASSQPGVVTQYF.

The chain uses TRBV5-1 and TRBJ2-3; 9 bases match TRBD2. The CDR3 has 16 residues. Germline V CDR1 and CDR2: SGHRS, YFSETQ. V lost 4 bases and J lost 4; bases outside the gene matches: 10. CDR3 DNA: TGCGCCAGCAGCACGCGGACTAGCGCTGCCGCAGATACGCAGTATTTT. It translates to CASSTRTSAAADTQYF. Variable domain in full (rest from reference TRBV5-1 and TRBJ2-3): KAGVTQTPRYLIKTRGQQVTLSCSPISGHRSVSWYQQTPGQGLQFLFEYFSETQRNKGNFPGRFSGRQFSNSRSEMNVSTLELGDSALYLCASSTRTSAAADTQYFGPGTRLTVL.

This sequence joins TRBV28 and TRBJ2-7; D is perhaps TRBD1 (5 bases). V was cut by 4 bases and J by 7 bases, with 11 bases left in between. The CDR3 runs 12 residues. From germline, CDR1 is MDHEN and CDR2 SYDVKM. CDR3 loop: CASSSRVREQYF. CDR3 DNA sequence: TGTGCCAGCAGTTCCAGGGTGCGAGAGCAGTACTTC. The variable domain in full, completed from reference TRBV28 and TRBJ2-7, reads DVKVTQSSRYLVKRTGEKVFLECVQDMDHENMFWYRQDPGLGLRLIYFSYDVKMKEKGDIPEGYSVSREKKERFSLILESASTNQTSMYLCASSSRVREQYFGPGTRLTVT.

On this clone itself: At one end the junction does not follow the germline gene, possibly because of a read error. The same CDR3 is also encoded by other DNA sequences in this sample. The CDR3 sequence: CASSPPQAPYGYTF. The CDR3 region has the DNA TGCGCCAGCAGCCCACCACAGGCCCCCTATGGCTACACTTTC. This rearrangement joins TRBV5-1 to TRBJ1-2, with TRBD1 as a possible D gene (5 bases). Germline loops: CDR1 SGHRS, CDR2 YFSETQ. This CDR3 is built from 14 residues.

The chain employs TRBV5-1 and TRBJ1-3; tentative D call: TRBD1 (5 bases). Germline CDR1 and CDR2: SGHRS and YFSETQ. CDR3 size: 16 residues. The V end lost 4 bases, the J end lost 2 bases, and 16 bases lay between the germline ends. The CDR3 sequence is CASSLTTGGTGNTIYF. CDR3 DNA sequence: TGCGCCAGCAGCCTGACCACAGGAGGGACTGGAAACACCATATATTTT.

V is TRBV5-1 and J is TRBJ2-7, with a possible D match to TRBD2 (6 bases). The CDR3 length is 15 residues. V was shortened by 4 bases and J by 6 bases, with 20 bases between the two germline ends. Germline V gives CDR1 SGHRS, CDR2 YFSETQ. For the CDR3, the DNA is TGCGCCAGCAGCCCCTTAGCGGCCTCGTCAGGCGAGCAGTACTTC. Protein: CASSPLAASSGEQYF.

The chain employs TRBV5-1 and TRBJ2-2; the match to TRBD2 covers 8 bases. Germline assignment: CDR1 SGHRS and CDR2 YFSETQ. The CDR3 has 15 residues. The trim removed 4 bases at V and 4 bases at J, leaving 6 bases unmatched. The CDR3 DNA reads TGCGCCAGCAGCCGAGGCGGGAGGAGCACCGGGGAGCTGTTTTTT. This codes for CASSRGGRSTGELFF.

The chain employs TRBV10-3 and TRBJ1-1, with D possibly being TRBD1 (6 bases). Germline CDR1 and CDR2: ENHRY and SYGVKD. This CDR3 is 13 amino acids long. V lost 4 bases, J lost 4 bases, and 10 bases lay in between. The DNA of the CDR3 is TGTGCCATCAGTGGGGGACAAGTCACTGAAGCTTTCTTT. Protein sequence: CAISGGQVTEAFF.

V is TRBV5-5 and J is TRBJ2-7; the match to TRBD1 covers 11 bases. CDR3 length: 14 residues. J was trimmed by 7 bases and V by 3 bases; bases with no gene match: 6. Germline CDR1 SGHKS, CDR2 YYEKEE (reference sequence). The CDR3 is CASSWDRGAYEQYF. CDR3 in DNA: TGTGCCAGCAGCTGGGACAGGGGGGCGTATGAGCAGTACTTC. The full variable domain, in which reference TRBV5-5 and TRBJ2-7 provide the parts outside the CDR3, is DAGVTQSPTHLIKTRGQQVTLRCSPISGHKSVSWYQQVLGQGPQFIFQYYEKEERGRGNFPDRFSARQFPNYSSELNVNALLLGDSALYLCASSWDRGAYEQYFGPGTRLTVT.

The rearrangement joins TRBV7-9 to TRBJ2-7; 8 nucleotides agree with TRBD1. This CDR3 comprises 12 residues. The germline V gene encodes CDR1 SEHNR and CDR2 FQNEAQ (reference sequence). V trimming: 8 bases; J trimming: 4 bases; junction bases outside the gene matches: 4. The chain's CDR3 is CASRQGSYEQYF. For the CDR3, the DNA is TGTGCCAGCCGACAGGGGTCGTACGAGCAGTACTTC.

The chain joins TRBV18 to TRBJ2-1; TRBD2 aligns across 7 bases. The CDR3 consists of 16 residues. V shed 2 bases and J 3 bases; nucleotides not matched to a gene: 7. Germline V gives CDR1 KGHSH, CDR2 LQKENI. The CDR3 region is CASSPSTSANYNEQFF. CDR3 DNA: TGTGCCAGCTCACCATCCACTAGCGCCAACTACAATGAGCAGTTCTTC. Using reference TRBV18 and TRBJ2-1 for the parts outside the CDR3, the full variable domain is NAGVMQNPRHLVRRRGQEARLRCSPMKGHSHVYWYRQLPEEGLKFMVYLQKENIIDESGMPKERFSAEFPKEGPSILRIQQVVRGDSAAYFCASSPSTSANYNEQFFGPGTRLTVL.

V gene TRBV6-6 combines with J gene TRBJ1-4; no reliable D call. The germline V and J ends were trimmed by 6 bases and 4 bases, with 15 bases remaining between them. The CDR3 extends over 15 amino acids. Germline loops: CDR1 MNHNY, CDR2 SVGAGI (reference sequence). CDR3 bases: TGTGCCAGCAGCCCTAGGACGGCCTATAATGAAAAACTGTTTTTT. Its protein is CASSPRTAYNEKLFF.

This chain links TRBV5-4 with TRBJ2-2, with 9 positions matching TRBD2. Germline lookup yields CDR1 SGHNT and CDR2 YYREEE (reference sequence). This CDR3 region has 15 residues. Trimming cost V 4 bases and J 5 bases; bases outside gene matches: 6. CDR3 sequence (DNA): TGTGCCAGCAGCCCTAGCGGGATTGGGACCGGGGAGCTGTTTTTT. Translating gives CASSPSGIGTGELFF.

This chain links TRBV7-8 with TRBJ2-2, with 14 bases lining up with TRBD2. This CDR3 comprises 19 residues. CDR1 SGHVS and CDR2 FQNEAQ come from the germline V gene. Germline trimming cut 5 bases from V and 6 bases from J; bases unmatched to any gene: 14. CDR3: CASSRGGTSGSLGPGELFF. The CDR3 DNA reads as TGTGCCAGCAGCCGAGGCGGGACTAGCGGGAGTTTGGGCCCCGGGGAGCTGTTTTTT.

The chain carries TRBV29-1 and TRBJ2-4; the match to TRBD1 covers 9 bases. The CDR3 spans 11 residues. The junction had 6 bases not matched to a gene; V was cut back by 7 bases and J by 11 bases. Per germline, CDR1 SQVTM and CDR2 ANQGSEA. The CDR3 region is CSAGQGQFQYF. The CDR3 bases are TGCAGCGCAGGACAGGGGCAATTTCAGTACTTC.

The CDR3 nucleotides read TGTGCCAGCAGTCCCTCCCCGGGCGGAAGGACCTACGAGCAGTACTTC. The encoded protein is CASSPSPGGRTYEQYF. The chain couples TRBV28 to TRBJ2-7; D ambiguous. Trimming took 5 bases from V and 2 from J, leaving 19 bases between them. The CDR3 runs to 16 residues. Germline loops: CDR1 MDHEN, CDR2 SYDVKM.

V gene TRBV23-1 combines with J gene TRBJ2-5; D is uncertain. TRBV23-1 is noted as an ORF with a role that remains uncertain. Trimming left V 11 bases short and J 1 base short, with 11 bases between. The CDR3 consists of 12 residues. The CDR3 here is CACSGPQETQYF. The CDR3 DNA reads TGCGCCTGTTCCGGGCCCCAAGAGACCCAGTACTTC.

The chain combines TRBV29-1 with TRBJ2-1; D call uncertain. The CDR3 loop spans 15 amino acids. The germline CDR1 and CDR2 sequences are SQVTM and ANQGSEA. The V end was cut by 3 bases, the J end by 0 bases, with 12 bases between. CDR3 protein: CSVDSAASSYNEQFF. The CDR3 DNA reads TGCAGCGTTGATTCCGCGGCAAGCTCCTACAATGAGCAGTTCTTC.